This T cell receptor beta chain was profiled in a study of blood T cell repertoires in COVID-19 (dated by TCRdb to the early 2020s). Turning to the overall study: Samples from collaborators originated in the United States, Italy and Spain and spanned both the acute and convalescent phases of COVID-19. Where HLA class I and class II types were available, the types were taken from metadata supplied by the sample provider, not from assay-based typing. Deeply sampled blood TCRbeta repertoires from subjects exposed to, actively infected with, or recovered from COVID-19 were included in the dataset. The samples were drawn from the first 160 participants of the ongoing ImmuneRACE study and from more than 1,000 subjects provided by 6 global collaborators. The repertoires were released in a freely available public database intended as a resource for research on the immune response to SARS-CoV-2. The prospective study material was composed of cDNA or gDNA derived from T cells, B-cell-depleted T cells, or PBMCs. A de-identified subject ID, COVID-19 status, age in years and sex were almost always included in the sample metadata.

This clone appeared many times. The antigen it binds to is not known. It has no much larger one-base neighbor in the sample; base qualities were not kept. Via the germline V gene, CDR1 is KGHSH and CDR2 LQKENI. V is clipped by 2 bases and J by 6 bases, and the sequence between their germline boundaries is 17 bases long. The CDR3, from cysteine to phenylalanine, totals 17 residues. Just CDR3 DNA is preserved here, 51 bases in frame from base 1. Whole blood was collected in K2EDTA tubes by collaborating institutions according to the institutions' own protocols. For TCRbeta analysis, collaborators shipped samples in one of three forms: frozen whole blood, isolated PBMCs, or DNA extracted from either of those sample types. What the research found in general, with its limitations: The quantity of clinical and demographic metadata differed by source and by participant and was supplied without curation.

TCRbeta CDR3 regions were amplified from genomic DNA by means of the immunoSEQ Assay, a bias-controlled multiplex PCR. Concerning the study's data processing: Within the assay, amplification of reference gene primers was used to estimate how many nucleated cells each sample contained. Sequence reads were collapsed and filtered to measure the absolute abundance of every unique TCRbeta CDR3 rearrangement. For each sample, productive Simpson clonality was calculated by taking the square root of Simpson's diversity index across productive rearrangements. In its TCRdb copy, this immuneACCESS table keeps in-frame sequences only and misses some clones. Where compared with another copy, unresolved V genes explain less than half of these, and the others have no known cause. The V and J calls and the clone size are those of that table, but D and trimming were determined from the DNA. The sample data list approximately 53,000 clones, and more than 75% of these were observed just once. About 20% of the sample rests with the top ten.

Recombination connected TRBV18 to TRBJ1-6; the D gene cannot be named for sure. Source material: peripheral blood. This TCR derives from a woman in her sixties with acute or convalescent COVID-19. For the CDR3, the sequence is CASSPMEALMGNSPLHF. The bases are TGTGCCAGCTCACCAATGGAAGCGCTAATGGGTAATTCACCCCTCCACTTT.